One and the same sample provided the 21 T cell receptor beta chains below, sequenced in a study of blood T cells in healthy people across ages. Then a second PCR, running roughly 7 to 11 cycles, was carried out with a sample-barcoded 5' primer and a J-beta primer mix. TCRdb independently ran MiXCR on the 5' RACE reads; one entry per CDR3 protein. The sample yields around 2 million distinct CDR3 sequences, roughly two fifths seen once. Sequencing was done on a sample of blood. Receptors were obtained from a human donor in good health.

This clonotype was counted only a few times. This chain links TRBV29-1 with TRBJ2-1, with a weak D call TRBD2 (5 bases). Germline V lookup: CDR1 SQVTM, CDR2 ANQGSEA. The CDR3 is 16 amino acids. Trimming left V 2 bases short and J 0 bases short, with 14 bases between. The CDR3, as DNA: TGCAGCGTTGAAAAGGGAGAATCGGGCTCCTACAATGAGCAGTTCTTC. It translates to CSVEKGESGSYNEQFF.

This clonotype was seen a handful of times. The rearrangement links TRBV29-1 to TRBJ2-7; 7 bases line up with TRBD1. The V gene end was trimmed by 1 base and the J gene end by 6 bases; junction bases not matched to a gene: 9. Per the germline V gene, CDR1 is SQVTM and CDR2 is ANQGSEA. The CDR3 is made up of 14 amino acids. The CDR3 nucleotides are TGCAGCGTTGAAGTGTCAGGGGGTGGGAGCGAGCAGTACTTC. Translation: CSVEVSGGGSEQYF.

The rearrangement uses TRBV11-3 and TRBJ1-2; D is uncertain. The CDR3 runs to 17 residues. V gave up 3 bases and J gave up 3 bases, with 20 bases separating them. Germline V CDR1 and CDR2: SGHNT, YENEEA. CDR3 residues: CASSLVSSGRADYGYTF. The DNA for the CDR3 is TGTGCCAGCAGCTTGGTCTCCTCGGGGAGGGCCGACTATGGCTACACCTTC. Combining the CDR3 with reference TRBV11-3 and TRBJ1-2 gives the whole variable domain EAGVVQSPRYKIIEKKQPVAFWCNPISGHNTLYWYLQNLGQGPELLIRYENEEAVDDSQLPKDRFSAERLKGVDSTLKIQPAELGDSAVYLCASSLVSSGRADYGYTFGSGTRLTVV.

This chain joins TRBV10-3 and TRBJ1-1; D gene uncertain. This CDR3 comprises 15 residues. Germline V CDR1 and CDR2: ENHRY, SYGVKD. V was trimmed by 3 bases and J by 2 bases, leaving 13 bases between them. CDR3 amino acids: CAISDLMGRNTEAFF. The CDR3 DNA follows: TGTGCCATCAGTGATCTCATGGGTAGAAACACTGAAGCTTTCTTT.

This clonotype has just one count. V gene TRBV9 combines with J gene TRBJ2-1; D is ambiguous. Germline V gene lookup returns CDR1 SGDLS and CDR2 YYNGEE. The CDR3 runs to 13 residues. The ends were cut back, 3 bases at V and 8 bases at J, with 12 bases in the middle. The CDR3 reads CASSASPGDEQFF. Here the CDR3 DNA reads TGTGCCAGCAGCGCGAGTCCCGGCGATGAGCAGTTCTTC.

The J gene is TRBJ1-2, the V gene TRBV15, with a weak D call TRBD1 (5 bases). In germline, CDR1 is LNHNV, CDR2 YYDKDF (reference sequence). V lost 0 bases and J lost 8, with 13 bases in between. CDR3 length: 14 residues. The chain's CDR3 is CATSRDMGNRGYTF. In DNA form, the CDR3 reads TGTGCCACCAGCAGAGATATGGGTAACAGGGGCTACACCTTC.

Notes on this clonotype: A single base separates this from a much larger clone, so it may be a read error. It is likely a read error, because the conserved phenylalanine at the end of the CDR3 is missing. The chain combines TRBV29-1 with TRBJ2-4; D is possibly TRBD1 (6 bases). The end of the DNA aligns better with TRBJ2-7, so the J call may be wrong. The CDR3 consists of 15 residues. Germline CDR1 reads SQVTM; CDR2 reads ANQGSEA. CDR3 sequence: CSVVGQPTHPYEQYC. CDR3 nucleotide sequence: TGCAGCGTTGTAGGACAGCCAACCCACCCGTACGAGCAGTACTGC.

The J gene is TRBJ1-2, the V gene TRBV10-3; the match to TRBD1 covers 8 bases. In germline, CDR1 is ENHRY, CDR2 SYGVKD. This CDR3 comprises 14 residues. The junction had 6 bases not matched to a gene; V was cut back by 6 bases and J by 3 bases. CDR3 sequence: CAISYRGDDYGYTF. The CDR3, as DNA: TGTGCCATCAGCTACAGGGGGGATGACTATGGCTACACCTTC.

The chain has TRBV7-9 and TRBJ2-5, with D possibly TRBD1 on 5 matching bases. V was cut by 4 bases and J by 11 bases, with 20 bases left in between. The CDR3 has 14 amino acids. Germline values: CDR1 SEHNR, CDR2 FQNEAQ (reference sequence). Here the CDR3 DNA reads TGTGCCAGCAGCTCCCAGGGAACCTCGTTGGAGCAGTACTTC. It codes for CASSSQGTSLEQYF.

This clonotype was picked up a small number of times. The chain couples TRBV7-2 to TRBJ1-6, with 8 positions matching TRBD1. V dropped 6 bases and J dropped 7; count of bases not matched to a gene: 5. The length of the CDR3 is 14 residues. Germline V gene data show CDR1 as SGHTA and CDR2 as FQGNSA. CDR3 coding DNA: TGTGCCAGCAGGGACGGACAGGGAAATTCACCCCTCCACTTT. Protein product: CASRDGQGNSPLHF.

V and J are TRBV20-1 and TRBJ2-1; 7 nucleotides align to TRBD2. CDR1 is DFQATT, CDR2 SNEGSKA, per germline (reference sequence). V lost 1 base, J lost 6 bases, and 6 bases stayed unmatched. This CDR3 has 14 amino acids. CDR3 nucleotide sequence: TGCAGTGCTAGAGCTCTGGGGGGGGGCAATGAGCAGTTCTTC. It translates to CSARALGGGNEQFF.

V gene TRBV12-3 or TRBV12-4 combines with J gene TRBJ1-1; D may be TRBD1 (6 bases). Between the trimmed V and J ends, which lost 7 bases and 7 bases, there was a span of 16 bases. The CDR3 contains 13 residues. The CDR3 is CASNNPGDYEAFF. DNA for the CDR3: TGTGCCAGCAACAATCCAGGGGATTATGAAGCTTTCTTT.

This clonotype showed up just a few times. The chain combines TRBV12-3 or TRBV12-4 with TRBJ1-1; possible D gene TRBD1, 5 bases. V lost 8 bases and J lost 10, with 20 bases in between. This CDR3 comprises 13 residues. CDR3 in DNA: TGTGCCAGCCGAGACAGTCCTCTACTGGGAGCTTTCTTT. Protein product: CASRDSPLLGAFF.

In its sample, this clonotype was seen a few times. CDR3 region: CASSYSNGRGRSRNSPLHF. In DNA, the CDR3 is TGTGCCAGCAGTTACTCAAATGGAAGGGGGCGATCTCGGAATTCACCCCTCCACTTT. The chain has TRBV6-5 and TRBJ1-6; 7 bases line up with TRBD1. Germline trimming cut 0 bases from V and 7 bases from J; bases unmatched to any gene: 15. The CDR3 loop spans 19 amino acids. The V gene's germline CDR1 is MNHEY and CDR2 SVGAGI.

This clonotype was picked up a small number of times. V and J are TRBV15 and TRBJ2-7; the D gene is possibly TRBD1 (6 bases). CDR1 LNHNV and CDR2 YYDKDF come from the germline V gene (reference sequence). CDR3 size: 14 residues. V lost 4 bases and J lost 3, with 13 bases in between. The CDR3 spells CATSKGDRFYEQYF. CDR3 in DNA: TGTGCCACCAGCAAGGGTGACAGGTTCTACGAGCAGTACTTC. The variable domain in full, with the rest retrieved from reference TRBV15 and TRBJ2-7, is DAMVIQNPRYQVTQFGKPVTLSCSQTLNHNVMYWYQQKSSQAPKLLFHYYDKDFNNEADTPDNFQSRRPNTSFCFLDIRSPGLGDTAMYLCATSKGDRFYEQYFGPGTRLTVT.

The chain links TRBV3-1 to TRBJ1-2; D uncertain. Germline loops: CDR1 LGHDT, CDR2 YNNKEL (reference sequence). Deletions cut 4 bases from V and 7 bases from J, with 16 bases between. The CDR3 sequence is 14 residues long. In nucleotides, the CDR3 is TGTGCCAGCAGCCCCCGGGCGGCCGGTGGTGGCTACACCTTC. It specifies CASSPRAAGGGYTF.

The chain is built from TRBV6-6 and TRBJ2-7; D perhaps matches TRBD1 (6 bases). The CDR3 covers 15 residues. The V end was cut by 6 bases, the J end by 2 bases, with 17 bases between. Germline V lookup: CDR1 MNHNY, CDR2 SVGAGI (reference sequence). The CDR3 coding sequence is TGTGCCAGCAGGTACAACCGGGACACGACCTACGAGCAGTACTTC. This translates into CASRYNRDTTYEQYF.

This CDR3 is CASSRRAEDTEAFF. The CDR3 DNA follows: TGTGCCAGCAGTAGGAGGGCGGAGGACACTGAAGCTTTCTTT. The genes are TRBV12-3 or TRBV12-4 and TRBJ1-1; D is unresolved. The CDR3 extends over 14 amino acids. The V and J ends lost 5 bases and 3 bases respectively, with 13 bases between them.

This clonotype was detected only once. The chain combines TRBV7-2 with TRBJ2-5; 7 bases map to TRBD2. The J call may be mistaken, given a closer DNA end match to TRBJ2-7. The length of the CDR3 is 14 residues. Germline values: CDR1 SGHTA, CDR2 FQGNSA. In nucleotides, the CDR3 is TGTGCCAGCAGCTTAATTCCTAGCGGCTACGAGCAGTACTTC. Encoded protein: CASSLIPSGYEQYF.

This clonotype was observed a few times. The V call is TRBV7-2, the J call TRBJ2-7; the D is unclear. Trimming shortened V by 2 bases and J by 6 bases, and 17 bases separated the two germline ends. In germline, CDR1 is SGHTA, CDR2 FQGNSA. CDR3 size: 15 residues. The DNA of the CDR3 is TGTGCCAGCAGCTTAAGCTCCCTTGTGAGGATCGAGCAGTACTTC. As protein: CASSLSSLVRIEQYF.

The V and J genes are TRBV2 and TRBJ1-2; 8 nucleotides agree with TRBD1. The CDR3 loop spans 13 amino acids. Trimming at V came to 11 bases and at J to 4 bases, leaving 9 bases not matched to a gene. Germline CDR1 SNHLY, CDR2 FYNNEI. CDR3 nucleotides: TGTGCCGGCAAATTGGGACAGGTCTATGGCTACACCTTC. It codes for CAGKLGQVYGYTF.